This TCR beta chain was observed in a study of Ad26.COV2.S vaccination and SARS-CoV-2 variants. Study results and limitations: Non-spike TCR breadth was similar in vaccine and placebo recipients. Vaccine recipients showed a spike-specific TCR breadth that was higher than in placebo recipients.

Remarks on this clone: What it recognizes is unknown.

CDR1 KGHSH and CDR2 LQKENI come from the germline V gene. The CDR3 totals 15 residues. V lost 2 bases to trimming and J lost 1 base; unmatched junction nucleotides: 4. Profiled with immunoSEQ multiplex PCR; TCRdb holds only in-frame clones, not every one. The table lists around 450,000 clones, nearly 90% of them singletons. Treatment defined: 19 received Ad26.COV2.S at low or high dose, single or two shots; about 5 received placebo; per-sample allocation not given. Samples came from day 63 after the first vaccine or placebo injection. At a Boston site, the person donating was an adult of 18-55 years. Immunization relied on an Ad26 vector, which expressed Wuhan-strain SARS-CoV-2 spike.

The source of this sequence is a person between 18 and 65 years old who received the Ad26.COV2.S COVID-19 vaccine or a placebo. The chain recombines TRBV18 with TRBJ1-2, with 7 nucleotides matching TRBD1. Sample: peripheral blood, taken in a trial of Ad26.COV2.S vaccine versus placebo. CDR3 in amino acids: CASSPGTEDNYGYTF. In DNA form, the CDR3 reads TGTGCCAGCTCACCAGGGACAGAAGATAACTATGGCTACACCTTC. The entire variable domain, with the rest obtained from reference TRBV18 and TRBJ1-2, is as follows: NAGVMQNPRHLVRRRGQEARLRCSPMKGHSHVYWYRQLPEEGLKFMVYLQKENIIDESGMPKERFSAEFPKEGPSILRIQQVVRGDSAAYFCASSPGTEDNYGYTFGSGTRLTVV.